Listed here are 21 T cell receptor beta chains from one sample, sequenced in a study of OX40 agonist ivuxolimab in advanced cancers. Clones were read by immunoSEQ multiplex PCR, and TCRdb kept only the in-frame ones, dropping some. The table lists approximately 94,000 clones, about 85% of them singletons, with 1% to 1.3% in the top ten. The sample was CD4+ or CD8+ T cells sorted from blood, taken in a trial of the OX40 agonist ivuxolimab. The source is an adult with an advanced solid tumor such as melanoma, head and neck, liver or kidney cancer.

The chain couples TRBV29-1 to TRBJ2-3, with 8 nucleotides matching TRBD1. Trimming removed 6 bases from V and 2 bases from J; junction bases left unmatched: 7. Germline CDR1 reads SQVTM; CDR2 reads ANQGSEA. The CDR3 contains 14 residues. The CDR3 DNA reads TGCAGCGTCGGACTGACAGGGGACACAGATACGCAGTATTTT. It specifies CSVGLTGDTDTQYF.

This chain connects TRBV4-1 to TRBJ1-2; D may be TRBD1 (6 bases). CDR1 is MGHRA and CDR2 is YSYEKL in the germline V gene. Trimming left V 5 bases short and J 1 base short, with 20 bases between. This CDR3 spans 17 amino acids. CDR3 loop: CASSKSEQGGLNYGYTF. In nucleotides, the CDR3 is TGCGCCAGCAGCAAGTCGGAACAGGGAGGCCTTAACTATGGCTACACCTTC.

A word on this clone: One end of the junction does not line up with germline, which may come from a read error. This chain links TRBV5-4 with TRBJ1-1; D ambiguous. This CDR3 spans 10 amino acids. Germline CDR1 is SGHNT and CDR2 is YYREEE (reference sequence). This chain's CDR3 is CARSLTEAFF. In DNA form, the CDR3 reads TGTGCCAGAAGCTTGACTGAAGCTTTCTTT.

The chain employs TRBV10-3 and TRBJ2-1; the D gene is possibly TRBD1 (5 bases). Germline assignment: CDR1 ENHRY and CDR2 SYGVKD. The V gene lost 4 bases and the J gene lost 3 bases, with 10 bases spanning the gap. This CDR3 is built from 14 residues. The CDR3 nucleotides are TGTGCCATCAGTGCGACAGATCACTACAATGAGCAGTTCTTC. This gives the protein CAISATDHYNEQFF.

The chain recombines TRBV5-3 with TRBJ2-7; D perhaps matches TRBD2 (5 bases). TRBV5-3 is placed among ORFs of uncertain function. The V end was cut by 2 bases, the J end by 1 base, with 16 bases between. The CDR3 contains 16 residues. The CDR3 region has the DNA TGTGCCAGAAGCTTTCCGGAAGAGGGATGGTCCTACGAGCAGTACGTC. This translates into CARSFPEEGWSYEQYV.

This clone was counted a few times. This sequence joins TRBV6-1 and TRBJ1-6; D is uncertain. The CDR3 is 15 residues long. Germline lookup yields CDR1 MNHNS and CDR2 SASEGT. Trimming cost V 7 bases and J 6 bases, with 16 bases left between them. CDR3 bases: TGTGCCAGCACCACATCTACTTTGATTAATTCACCCCTCCACTTT. Encoded protein: CASTTSTLINSPLHF.

The chain couples TRBV7-2 to TRBJ2-7; D uncertain. Germline values: CDR1 SGHTA, CDR2 FQGNSA. The length of the CDR3 is 11 residues. V lost 0 bases and J 5 bases, leaving 2 bases between the germline ends. The CDR3: CASSLANEQYF. The CDR3 region has the DNA TGTGCCAGCAGCTTAGCGAACGAGCAGTACTTC.

CDR3 nucleotide sequence: TGTGCCAGCAGTTACTCCGGCGGGCTCGGCTACACCTTC. This translates into CASSYSGGLGYTF. The V and J genes are TRBV6-5 and TRBJ1-2, with D uncertain. Per the germline V gene, CDR1 is MNHEY and CDR2 is SVGAGI. The CDR3 sequence is 13 residues long. V gave up 0 bases and J gave up 8 bases, with 10 bases separating them.

CDR3: CASSIGGLSSGNTIYF. The CDR3 coding sequence is TGTGCCAGCAGCATAGGAGGCCTTAGCTCTGGAAACACCATATATTTT. The chain recombines TRBV5-4 with TRBJ1-3; no clear D gene. The CDR3 contains 16 residues. Deletions cut 4 bases from V and 0 bases from J, with 14 bases between. The germline V gene has CDR1 SGHNT and CDR2 YYREEE (reference sequence). Looking up the rest from reference TRBV5-4 and TRBJ1-3 gives the full variable domain: ETGVTQSPTHLIKTRGQQVTLRCSSQSGHNTVSWYQQALGQGPQFIFQYYREEENGRGNFPPRFSGLQFPNYSSELNVNALELDDSALYLCASSIGGLSSGNTIYFGEGSWLTVV.

The CDR3 nucleotides read TGTGCCAGTCGAATAGACCCACGGAATCAGCCCCAGCATTTT. Protein sequence: CASRIDPRNQPQHF. The chain combines TRBV2 with TRBJ1-5; D is unresolved. This CDR3 spans 14 amino acids. Germline V gives CDR1 SNHLY, CDR2 FYNNEI. V was cut by 9 bases and J by 4 bases, with 16 bases left in between.

For the CDR3, the DNA is TGTGCCAGCAGCATCAGACCTTTTGGGTCTGGCACTGAAGCTTTCTTT. It yields the protein CASSIRPFGSGTEAFF. The chain employs TRBV5-5 and TRBJ1-1, with D unresolved. The germline CDR1 and CDR2 sequences are SGHKS and YYEKEE (reference sequence). The CDR3 is 16 residues long. Trimming took off 4 bases at V and 4 bases at J, with 20 bases between the two ends.

The V gene is TRBV5-6, the J gene TRBJ2-7; TRBD1 might be the D (6 bases). CDR3 length: 13 residues. Trimming left V 0 bases short and J 3 bases short, with 7 bases between. Germline CDR1 is SGHDT and CDR2 is YYEEEE. In DNA form, the CDR3 reads TGTGCCAGCAGCTTGGGGACAGACTACGAGCAGTACTTC. It yields the protein CASSLGTDYEQYF.

The CDR3 nucleotides read TGTGCCAGCAGCTTAGTCACAGGGGAAGGCTACACCTTC. Its protein product is CASSLVTGEGYTF. The rearrangement joins TRBV5-5 to TRBJ1-2; TRBD1 aligns across 7 bases. The CDR3 covers 13 residues. Trimming cost V 2 bases and J 8 bases; bases outside gene matches: 6. The germline gives CDR1 SGHKS, CDR2 YYEKEE (reference sequence).

The chain has TRBV2 and TRBJ1-3, with D unresolved. V gave up 5 bases and J gave up 0 bases, with 11 bases separating them. CDR1 is SNHLY, CDR2 FYNNEI, per germline. The CDR3 has 15 amino acids. CDR3 DNA: TGTGCCAGCAGTCCCGGTCCCGACTCTGGAAACACCATATATTTT. It translates to CASSPGPDSGNTIYF.

The chain combines TRBV7-8 with TRBJ2-2; TRBD2 aligns across 7 bases. The CDR3 runs to 16 residues. Germline V gives CDR1 SGHVS, CDR2 FQNEAQ. The trim removed 1 base at V and 1 base at J, leaving 3 bases unmatched. The CDR3 coding sequence is TGTGCCAGCAGCTTAGAAAGCGGGGTGAACACCGGGGAGCTGTTTTTT. It specifies CASSLESGVNTGELFF.

In this sample, this clone turned up once. The chain couples TRBV25-1 to TRBJ2-7, with 8 bases aligning to TRBD2. Germline loops: CDR1 MGHDK, CDR2 SYGVNS. After removal of 4 bases from V and 3 bases from J, the junction contained 14 bases not matched to a gene. The CDR3 totals 17 residues. CDR3 residues: CASSAQASGRTYYEQYF. CDR3 in DNA: TGTGCCAGCAGTGCTCAAGCTAGCGGGCGGACCTACTACGAGCAGTACTTC.

The chain employs TRBV2 and TRBJ1-6, with TRBD1 matching 7 bases. The germline V gene has CDR1 SNHLY and CDR2 FYNNEI. The CDR3 extends over 15 amino acids. V lost 7 bases and J lost 10; bases outside the gene matches: 13. DNA for the CDR3: TGTGCCAGCACCTCCCGGGGGACAGAAGGCTCACCCCTCCACTTT. Its translation: CASTSRGTEGSPLHF.

V usage is TRBV30 and J usage is TRBJ1-1; D not certain. This CDR3 has 11 amino acids. V was clipped by 3 bases and J by 11 bases, with 13 bases between them. CDR1 is GTSNPN and CDR2 is SVGIG in the germline V gene (reference sequence). CDR3 coding DNA: TGTGCCTGGAGCCTCAATTTGGAGGCTTTCTTT. It codes for CAWSLNLEAFF.

This clone was recorded a few times. This chain connects TRBV7-2 to TRBJ2-3; 11 nucleotides agree with TRBD2. This CDR3 spans 16 amino acids. With 0 bases clipped from V and 5 bases from J, the junction kept 4 bases outside the gene matches. Per germline, CDR1 SGHTA and CDR2 FQGNSA. In DNA, the CDR3 is TGTGCCAGCAGCTTAGCGCGTCTAGCGGGGGGAGATACGCAGTATTTT. Translating gives CASSLARLAGGDTQYF.

DNA for the CDR3: TGTGCCAGCAGTCGCTCCCCTCTAGGGGGGTGGGATGAAGCTTTCTTT. Translated: CASSRSPLGGWDEAFF. The chain couples TRBV27 to TRBJ1-1; tentative D call: TRBD1 (6 bases). The CDR3 covers 16 residues. Germline CDR1 and CDR2: MNHEY and SMNVEV (reference sequence). The V and J ends lost 5 bases and 7 bases respectively, with 23 bases between them.

The rearrangement links TRBV5-6 to TRBJ1-5; the D gene is possibly TRBD1 (5 bases). Germline V CDR1 and CDR2: SGHDT, YYEEEE. Deletions cut 4 bases from V and 5 bases from J, with 19 bases between. CDR3 length equals 16 residues. The CDR3, as DNA: TGTGCCAGCAGCCGAGGAGGGCAGTGGGGCGATCAGCCCCAGCATTTT. It specifies CASSRGGQWGDQPQHF.